These 25 T cell receptor beta chains share one sample of origin, sequenced in a study of blood T cells in healthy people across ages. The use of a sample-barcoded 5' primer and a J-beta primer mix characterized a second PCR of about 6 to 11 cycles. Each CDR3 protein is one row after TCRdb ran MiXCR on the 5' RACE reads. The repertoire includes some 880,000 distinct CDR3 sequences, roughly 35% of them detected once, and 10% to 15% sits in the top ten. Sequenced material: blood. All receptors derive from a man younger than 35 in good health.

This chain connects TRBV25-1 to TRBJ2-7; D perhaps matches TRBD1 (6 bases). The CDR3 contains 14 residues. The germline CDR1 and CDR2 sequences are MGHDK and SYGVNS. The V end lost 2 bases, the J end lost 2 bases, and 10 bases lay between the germline ends. The CDR3 DNA is TGTGCCAGCAGTGAAGATGGGGGCCCCTACGAGCAGTACTTC. It codes for CASSEDGGPYEQYF.

There are a few counts of this clonotype. The chain joins TRBV5-5 to TRBJ1-2; D uncertain. This CDR3 region has 14 residues. The V end lost 4 bases, the J end lost 5 bases, and 15 bases lay between the germline ends. CDR1 and CDR2 from the germline V gene are SGHKS and YYEKEE (reference sequence). CDR3 sequence reads: CASSALDGLYGYTF. The CDR3 coding sequence is TGTGCCAGCAGCGCCTTGGACGGCTTGTATGGCTACACCTTC.

The chain is built from TRBV20-1 and TRBJ1-1; 7 positions agree with TRBD1. V dropped 6 bases and J dropped 5; count of bases not matched to a gene: 15. CDR3 size: 15 residues. The V gene's germline CDR1 is DFQATT and CDR2 SNEGSKA (reference sequence). The CDR3 nucleotides read TGCAGTGCAGCCTGGACAGGAGGGCGGGAGACTGAAGCTTTCTTT. Translating gives CSAAWTGGRETEAFF.

The sample holds one count of this clonotype. CDR3 in DNA: TGCGCCAGCAGCTTCCCGCCCGCTTCGAATGAGCAGTTCTTC. This translates into CASSFPPASNEQFF. The chain links TRBV5-1 to TRBJ2-1; D unclear. Germline lookup yields CDR1 SGHRS and CDR2 YFSETQ. Trimming pared 2 bases from V and 7 bases from J, leaving 13 bases between. The CDR3 is made up of 14 amino acids. Full variable domain (rest looked up from reference TRBV5-1 and TRBJ2-1): KAGVTQTPRYLIKTRGQQVTLSCSPISGHRSVSWYQQTPGQGLQFLFEYFSETQRNKGNFPGRFSGRQFSNSRSEMNVSTLELGDSALYLCASSFPPASNEQFFGPGTRLTVL.

J is TRBJ2-7 and V is TRBV28; the D gene could be TRBD1 or TRBD2 (5 bases each). The CDR3 covers 15 residues. Germline CDR1 reads MDHEN; CDR2 reads SYDVKM. Trimming shortened V by 8 bases and J by 1 base, and 18 bases separated the two germline ends. CDR3 protein: CASAMGDRQSYEQYF. The CDR3 bases are TGTGCCAGCGCCATGGGGGATAGACAGTCCTACGAGCAGTACTTC.

On this clonotype itself: A much more abundant neighbour one base away suggests this may be a read error. The chain employs TRBV12-3 or TRBV12-4 and TRBJ1-5; 9 nucleotides agree with TRBD1. This CDR3 has 14 residues. V lost 5 bases to trimming and J lost 5 bases; unmatched junction nucleotides: 4. The CDR3 loop reads CASSADRGYQPQHF. For the CDR3, the DNA is TGTGCCAGCAGTGCCGACAGGGGGTATCAGCCCCAGCATTTT.

This clonotype showed up many times. This chain connects TRBV20-1 to TRBJ2-5; 9 nucleotides agree with TRBD2. Germline assignment: CDR1 DFQATT and CDR2 SNEGSKA (reference sequence). There are 16 residues in the CDR3. With V trimmed by 4 bases and J by 5 bases, 14 bases remained unmatched. As DNA, the CDR3 is TGCAGTGCTAACCCCGCTAGCGGGATACAGGGGGAGACCCAGTACTTC. This sequence encodes CSANPASGIQGETQYF.

This clonotype was picked up a small number of times. CDR3 amino acids: CASSPYGDGANVLTF. Written as DNA, the CDR3 is TGTGCCAGCAGCCCCTACGGAGACGGGGCCAACGTCCTGACTTTC. The chain joins TRBV3-1 to TRBJ2-6; no firm D call. V was pared by 4 bases and J by 4 bases, with 11 bases between. Germline V gene sequence: CDR1 LGHDT, CDR2 YNNKEL (reference sequence). The CDR3 extends over 15 amino acids.

This CDR3 is CASRVGATGELFF. The CDR3 nucleotides read TGTGCCAGCAGGGTTGGAGCCACCGGGGAGCTGTTTTTT. The chain links TRBV27 to TRBJ2-2, with D uncertain. The CDR3 sequence is 13 residues long. V shed 6 bases and J shed 4 bases, with 9 bases lying between them. CDR1 and CDR2 (germline): MNHEY, SMNVEV (reference sequence).

The chain has TRBV5-1 and TRBJ1-1, with 7 positions matching TRBD1. The CDR3 consists of 14 residues. The V gene's germline CDR1 is SGHRS and CDR2 YFSETQ. Losses at the gene ends were 4 bases for V and 4 bases for J; bases not matched to a gene: 7. The CDR3 here is CASSHDRVGTEAFF. Here the CDR3 DNA reads TGCGCCAGCAGCCACGACAGGGTAGGCACTGAAGCTTTCTTT. Combining the CDR3 with reference TRBV5-1 and TRBJ1-1 gives the whole variable domain KAGVTQTPRYLIKTRGQQVTLSCSPISGHRSVSWYQQTPGQGLQFLFEYFSETQRNKGNFPGRFSGRQFSNSRSEMNVSTLELGDSALYLCASSHDRVGTEAFFGQGTRLTVV.

This chain connects TRBV29-1 to TRBJ2-1; a weak D match, TRBD1 (5 bases). Per germline, CDR1 SQVTM and CDR2 ANQGSEA. This CDR3 comprises 14 residues. V shed 5 bases and J shed 6 bases, with 17 bases lying between them. CDR3 sequence (DNA): TGCAGCGTTCGCGGCCAGGGCTCGGGCAATGAGCAGTTCTTC. Its protein product is CSVRGQGSGNEQFF.

J is TRBJ2-2 and V is TRBV29-1, with 8 bases fitting TRBD1. This CDR3 has 17 amino acids. Germline V gene data show CDR1 as SQVTM and CDR2 as ANQGSEA. V was pared by 4 bases and J by 4 bases, with 14 bases of the junction left unmatched. The CDR3 sequence is CSVGFWTGRLGTGELFF. CDR3 DNA sequence: TGCAGCGTTGGGTTCTGGACAGGGAGGTTGGGCACCGGGGAGCTGTTTTTT.

About this clonotype: It may be a read error: a sequence one base away is much more abundant. The chain is built from TRBV6-2 or TRBV6-3 and TRBJ2-1; D might be TRBD1 (6 bases). The CDR3 covers 15 residues. Looked up from germline, CDR1 is MNHEY and CDR2 is SVGEGT. V was cut by 3 bases and J by 6 bases, with 15 bases left in between. This CDR3 reads CASSYETGIGNEQFF. The CDR3 nucleotides read TGTGCCAGCAGTTATGAAACAGGGATTGGCAATGAGCAGTTCTTC.

This clonotype has more than one count but fewer than ten. The J gene is TRBJ2-2, the V gene TRBV20-1, with D possibly TRBD1 on 5 matching bases. Germline CDR1 and CDR2: DFQATT and SNEGSKA (reference sequence). The CDR3 is 12 residues long. The V and J ends lost 3 bases and 6 bases respectively, with 8 bases between them. Written as DNA, the CDR3 is TGCAGTGCTAGGGGGCAGGCCGGGGAGCTGTTTTTT. As protein: CSARGQAGELFF.

This clonotype was observed a handful of times. This sequence joins TRBV5-1 and TRBJ1-1; a possible D gene is TRBD1 (6 bases). This CDR3 has 15 residues. V lost 1 base and J 3 bases, leaving 13 bases between the germline ends. CDR1 and CDR2 (germline): SGHRS, YFSETQ. The chain's CDR3 is CASSLSGGVDTEAFF. CDR3 sequence (DNA): TGCGCCAGCAGCTTGTCGGGGGGCGTTGACACTGAAGCTTTCTTT.

This clonotype occurred many times. The gene calls are TRBV20-1 and TRBJ2-7; D may be TRBD1 (6 bases). Between the trimmed V and J ends, which lost 6 bases and 2 bases, there was a span of 26 bases. This CDR3 comprises 17 residues. The germline gives CDR1 DFQATT, CDR2 SNEGSKA (reference sequence). The CDR3 DNA follows: TGCAGTGCAGTATGTAACAGGGACGGTTGTAGTGCCTACGAGCAGTACTTC. Its protein is CSAVCNRDGCSAYEQYF.

Relative to its sample, this clonotype is medium-sized. The chain carries TRBV20-1 and TRBJ2-3; 7 positions agree with TRBD2. CDR3 length equals 18 residues. J gave up 0 bases and V 4 bases, and 16 bases lay outside the gene matches. Germline values: CDR1 DFQATT, CDR2 SNEGSKA (reference sequence). The CDR3 protein is CSATPTSLDRFSTDTQYF. The CDR3 region has the DNA TGCAGTGCTACCCCGACTAGCCTAGACCGCTTTAGCACAGATACGCAGTATTTT.

The V call is TRBV5-1, the J call TRBJ2-5; D possibly corresponds to TRBD2 (6 bases). CDR1 is SGHRS, CDR2 YFSETQ, per germline. There are 14 residues in the CDR3. Trimming stripped 0 bases from V and 4 bases from J, with 10 bases between. The CDR3 coding sequence is TGCGCCAGCAGCTTGGAAGCGGGCCCAGAGACCCAGTACTTC. Its protein product is CASSLEAGPETQYF.

In its sample, this clonotype was seen once. The gene calls are TRBV7-2 and TRBJ2-3; TRBD1 matches 7 bases. CDR1 SGHTA and CDR2 FQGNSA come from the germline V gene. Trimming took 4 bases from V and 0 from J; bases not matched to a gene: 4. The CDR3 extends over 15 amino acids. This CDR3 reads CASSYGQDSTDTQYF. In DNA form, the CDR3 reads TGTGCCAGCAGCTACGGACAGGACAGCACAGATACGCAGTATTTT.

In its sample, this clonotype was seen a few times. This rearrangement joins TRBV9 to TRBJ2-1; D could derive from TRBD1 or TRBD2 (5 bases each). Germline values: CDR1 SGDLS, CDR2 YYNGEE. The CDR3 sequence is 13 residues long. V lost 4 bases and J lost 10, with 15 bases in between. As DNA, the CDR3 is TGTGCCAGCAGCCCAGGGACCGCGCTCGAGCAGTTCTTC. This gives the protein CASSPGTALEQFF.

This clonotype was recorded many times. The chain employs TRBV12-3 or TRBV12-4 and TRBJ1-2; 7 bases agree with TRBD1. The ends lost 5 bases at V and 3 bases at J; junction bases unmatched: 6. The CDR3 sequence is 14 residues long. CDR3 loop: CASSPRQGDYGYTF. The CDR3 DNA sequence: TGTGCCAGCAGTCCCCGACAGGGAGACTATGGCTACACCTTC.

The chain uses TRBV2 and TRBJ2-3, with 7 nucleotides matching TRBD1. This CDR3 contains 14 residues. CDR1 is SNHLY, CDR2 FYNNEI, per germline. The J segment lost 1 base and the V segment lost 5 bases, leaving 3 bases of the junction unmatched. CDR3 amino acids: CASSNRGRTDTQYF. The CDR3 bases are TGTGCCAGCAGTAACAGGGGACGCACAGATACGCAGTATTTT.

The rearrangement joins TRBV20-1 to TRBJ2-1, with a possible D match to TRBD1 (6 bases). CDR1 and CDR2 from the germline V gene are DFQATT and SNEGSKA (reference sequence). V was trimmed by 2 bases and J by 6 bases, leaving 11 bases between them. This CDR3 has 13 residues. CDR3 bases: TGCAGTGCTAGACGGGACAACCCCAATGAGCAGTTCTTC. Its protein product is CSARRDNPNEQFF.

This clonotype was detected only a few times. The chain links TRBV4-3 to TRBJ1-4, with no clear D. This CDR3 spans 15 amino acids. Trimming took 0 bases from V and 4 from J, leaving 9 bases between them. Per the germline V gene, CDR1 is LGHNA and CDR2 is YSLEER. The CDR3 DNA follows: TGCGCCAGCAGCCAAGATTGGCAGGTTAATGAAAAACTGTTTTTT. Its protein is CASSQDWQVNEKLFF.

At least ten counts were recorded for this clonotype. This chain connects TRBV12-3 or TRBV12-4 to TRBJ2-5; D not certain. V was trimmed by 2 bases and J by 0 bases, leaving 10 bases between them. The CDR3 has 15 residues. The DNA for the CDR3 is TGTGCCAGCAGTTTATCGGGCAGCTACCAAGAGACCCAGTACTTC. Translation: CASSLSGSYQETQYF.